The 6 T cell receptor beta chains reported below all come from one sample, sequenced in a study of blood T cell repertoires in COVID-19. Libraries were prepared by immunoSEQ multiplex PCR; TCRdb keeps only in-frame clonotypes and omits some of them. The sample shows about 280,000 clones, 75% to 90% of them seen only once. Sequenced input: peripheral blood. The receptors here all came from a woman between 35 and 50 years old who had recovered from COVID-19.

The chain has TRBV9 and TRBJ2-3; D remains ambiguous. This CDR3 has 12 residues. CDR1 is SGDLS and CDR2 is YYNGEE in the germline V gene. The germline V and J ends were trimmed by 0 bases and 7 bases, with 6 bases remaining between them. The CDR3 sequence is CASSVAGYTQYF. The CDR3 DNA reads TGTGCCAGCAGCGTAGCAGGATATACGCAGTATTTT.

The rearrangement uses TRBV3-1 (or the pseudogene TRBV3-2) and TRBJ2-4, with a weak D call TRBD2 (6 bases). The germline V gene encodes CDR1 LGHDT and CDR2 YNNKEL (reference sequence). The CDR3 runs 14 residues. V was shortened by 0 bases and J by 9 bases, with 12 bases between the two germline ends. As DNA, the CDR3 is TGTGCCAGCAGCCAAGACAGGGACTTTACCATTCAGTACTTC. Its protein product is CASSQDRDFTIQYF.

The V gene is TRBV7-9, the J gene TRBJ2-7, with D tentatively TRBD2 (5 bases). Trimming stripped 5 bases from V and 0 bases from J, with 14 bases between. CDR3 length: 15 amino acids. Germline V CDR1 and CDR2: SEHNR, FQNEAQ (reference sequence). The CDR3 protein is CASSPASRSSYEQYF. DNA of the CDR3: TGTGCCAGCAGCCCGGCTAGCAGGAGCTCCTACGAGCAGTACTTC.

The chain links TRBV6-5 to TRBJ2-7, with TRBD2 as a possible D gene (5 bases). The CDR3 length is 15 residues. Per the germline V gene, CDR1 is MNHEY and CDR2 is SVGAGI. V was shortened by 6 bases and J by 3 bases, with 18 bases between the two germline ends. In nucleotides, the CDR3 is TGTGCCAGCAGAGCCACTGACCCTCGGGACTACGAGCAGTACTTC. Protein product: CASRATDPRDYEQYF.

The chain combines TRBV6-1 with TRBJ2-7, with D tentatively TRBD1 (6 bases). Germline CDR1 is MNHNS and CDR2 is SASEGT. Trimming pared 1 base from V and 0 bases from J, leaving 13 bases between. This CDR3 is 16 amino acids long. The CDR3 sequence: CASSEGRGGYSYEQYF. The CDR3 nucleotides read TGTGCCAGCAGTGAAGGGAGAGGGGGTTACTCCTACGAGCAGTACTTC.

J is TRBJ2-1 and V is TRBV7-2; the match to TRBD2 covers 7 bases. The V gene's germline CDR1 is SGHTA and CDR2 FQGNSA. V lost 5 bases, J lost 5 bases, and 9 bases stayed unmatched. The CDR3 has 15 amino acids. CDR3: CASSDVVAGNNEQFF. In DNA form, the CDR3 reads TGTGCCAGCAGCGACGTCGTAGCGGGTAACAATGAGCAGTTCTTC.